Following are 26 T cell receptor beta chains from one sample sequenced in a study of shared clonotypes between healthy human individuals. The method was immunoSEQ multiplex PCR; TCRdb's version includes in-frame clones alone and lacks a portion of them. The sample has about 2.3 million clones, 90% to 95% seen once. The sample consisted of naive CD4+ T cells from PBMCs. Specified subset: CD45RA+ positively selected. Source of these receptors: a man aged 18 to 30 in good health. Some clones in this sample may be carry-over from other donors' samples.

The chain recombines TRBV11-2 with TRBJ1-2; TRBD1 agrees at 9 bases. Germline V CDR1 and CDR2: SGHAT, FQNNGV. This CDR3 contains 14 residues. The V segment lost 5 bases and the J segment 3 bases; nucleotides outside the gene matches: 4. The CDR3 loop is CASSRRQGDYGYTF. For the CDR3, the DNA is TGTGCCAGCAGCCGCAGACAGGGGGACTATGGCTACACCTTC. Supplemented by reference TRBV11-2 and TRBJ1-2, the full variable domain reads EAGVAQSPRYKIIEKRQSVAFWCNPISGHATLYWYQQILGQGPKLLIQFQNNGVVDDSQLPKDRFSAERLKGVDSTLKIQPAKLEDSAVYLCASSRRQGDYGYTFGSGTRLTVV.

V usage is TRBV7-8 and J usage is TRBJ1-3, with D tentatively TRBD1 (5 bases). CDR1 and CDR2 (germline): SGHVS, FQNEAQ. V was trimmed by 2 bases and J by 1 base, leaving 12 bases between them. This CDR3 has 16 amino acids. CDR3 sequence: CASSLQGSRSGNTIYF. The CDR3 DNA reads TGTGCCAGCAGCTTACAGGGTTCGCGGTCTGGAAACACCATATATTTT.

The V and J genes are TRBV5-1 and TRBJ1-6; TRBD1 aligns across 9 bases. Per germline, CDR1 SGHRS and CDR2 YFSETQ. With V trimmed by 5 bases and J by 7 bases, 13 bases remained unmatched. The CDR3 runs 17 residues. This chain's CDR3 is CASRDGTGSTDNSPLHF. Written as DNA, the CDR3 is TGCGCCAGCAGAGACGGGACAGGGTCGACCGACAATTCACCCCTCCACTTT.

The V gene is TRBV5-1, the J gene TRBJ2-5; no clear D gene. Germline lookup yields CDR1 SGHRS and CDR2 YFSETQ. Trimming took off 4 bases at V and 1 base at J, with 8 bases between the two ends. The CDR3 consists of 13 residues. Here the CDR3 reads CASSIGPQETQYF. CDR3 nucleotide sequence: TGCGCCAGCAGCATCGGGCCCCAAGAGACCCAGTACTTC.

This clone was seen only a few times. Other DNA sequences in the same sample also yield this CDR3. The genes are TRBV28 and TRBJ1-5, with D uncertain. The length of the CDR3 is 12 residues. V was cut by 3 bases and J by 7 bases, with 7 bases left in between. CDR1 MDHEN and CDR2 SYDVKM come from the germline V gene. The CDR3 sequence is CASSLAVQPQHF. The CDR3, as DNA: TGTGCCAGCAGTTTGGCGGTGCAGCCCCAGCATTTT.

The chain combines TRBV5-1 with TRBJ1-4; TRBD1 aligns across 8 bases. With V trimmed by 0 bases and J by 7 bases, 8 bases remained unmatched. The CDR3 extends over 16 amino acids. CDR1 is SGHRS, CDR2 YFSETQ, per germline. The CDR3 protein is CASSLEPAGGGEKLFF. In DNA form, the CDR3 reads TGCGCCAGCAGCTTGGAACCCGCAGGGGGCGGTGAAAAACTGTTTTTT.

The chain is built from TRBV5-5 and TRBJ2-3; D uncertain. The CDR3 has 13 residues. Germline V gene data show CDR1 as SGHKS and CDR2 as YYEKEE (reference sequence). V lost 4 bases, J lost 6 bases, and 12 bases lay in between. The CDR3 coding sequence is TGTGCCAGCAGCGACCATAATTCGGATACGCAGTATTTT. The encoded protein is CASSDHNSDTQYF.

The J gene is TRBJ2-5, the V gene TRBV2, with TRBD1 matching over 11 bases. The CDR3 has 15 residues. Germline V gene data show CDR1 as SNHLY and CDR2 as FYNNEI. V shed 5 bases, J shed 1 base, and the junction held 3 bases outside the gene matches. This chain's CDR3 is CASSLGTGGQETQYF. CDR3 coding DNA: TGTGCCAGCAGTTTAGGGACAGGGGGCCAAGAGACCCAGTACTTC.

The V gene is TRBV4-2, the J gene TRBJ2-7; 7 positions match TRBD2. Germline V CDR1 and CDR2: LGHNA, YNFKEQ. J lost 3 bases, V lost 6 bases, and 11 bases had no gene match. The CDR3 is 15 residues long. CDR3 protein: CASSYGAGADYEQYF. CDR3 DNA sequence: TGTGCCAGCAGTTACGGGGCGGGAGCTGACTACGAGCAGTACTTC.

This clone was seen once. The CDR3 DNA follows: TGCGCCAGCAGCCAAGGACCCGAGAGGTCCTACAATGAGCAGTTCTTC. Translation: CASSQGPERSYNEQFF. The chain links TRBV4-1 to TRBJ2-1; D is unresolved. Trimming pared 1 base from V and 1 base from J, leaving 11 bases between. The CDR3 totals 16 residues. The germline CDR1 and CDR2 sequences are MGHRA and YSYEKL.

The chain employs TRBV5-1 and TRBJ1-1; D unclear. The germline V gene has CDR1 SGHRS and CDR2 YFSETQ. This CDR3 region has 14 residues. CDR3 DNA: TGCGCGAGTGGGGAGAATACTTTGAACACTGAAGCTTTCTTT. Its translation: CASGENTLNTEAFF.

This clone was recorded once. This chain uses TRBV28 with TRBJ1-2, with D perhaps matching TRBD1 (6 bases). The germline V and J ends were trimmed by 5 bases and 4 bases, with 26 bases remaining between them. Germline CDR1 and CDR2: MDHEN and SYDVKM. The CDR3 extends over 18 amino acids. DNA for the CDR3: TGTGCCAGCAGTCTCCCCAGCCCCGGCAGGGGCGAATCCTATGGCTACACCTTC. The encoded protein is CASSLPSPGRGESYGYTF.

CDR3 loop: CARYRGAYEQYF. CDR3 DNA sequence: TGTGCCAGGTACAGGGGAGCCTACGAGCAGTACTTC. The J gene is TRBJ2-7, the V gene TRBV19; 7 nucleotides agree with TRBD1. This CDR3 region has 12 residues. V shed 9 bases and J 2 bases; nucleotides not matched to a gene: 4. Germline CDR1 reads LNHDA; CDR2 reads SQIVND (reference sequence).

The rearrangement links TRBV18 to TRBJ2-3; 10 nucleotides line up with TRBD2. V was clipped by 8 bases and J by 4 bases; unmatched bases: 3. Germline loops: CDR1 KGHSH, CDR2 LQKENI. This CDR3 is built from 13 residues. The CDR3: CASQREGPDTQYF. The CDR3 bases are TGTGCCAGCCAGCGGGAGGGCCCAGATACGCAGTATTTT.

CDR3 loop: CASSFRTGRSYEQYF. CDR3 sequence (DNA): TGTGCCAGCAGTTTCCGGACAGGGAGAAGCTACGAGCAGTACTTC. The chain employs TRBV28 and TRBJ2-7, with TRBD1 identical over 8 bases. The CDR3 is 15 residues long. The germline CDR1 and CDR2 sequences are MDHEN and SYDVKM. J gave up 3 bases and V 3 bases, and 7 bases lay outside the gene matches.

This CDR3 is CAWNQAGGPPDTQYF. As DNA, the CDR3 is TGTGCCTGGAATCAAGCGGGAGGGCCCCCAGATACGCAGTATTTT. The V call is TRBV30, the J call TRBJ2-3; 10 positions match TRBD2. The CDR3 sequence is 15 residues long. V trimming: 4 bases; J trimming: 4 bases; junction bases outside the gene matches: 8. CDR1 is GTSNPN and CDR2 is SVGIG in the germline V gene (reference sequence).

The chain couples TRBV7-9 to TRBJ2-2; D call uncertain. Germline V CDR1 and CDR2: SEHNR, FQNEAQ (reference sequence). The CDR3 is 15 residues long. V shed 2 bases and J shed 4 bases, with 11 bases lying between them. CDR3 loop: CASSLWARSTGELFF. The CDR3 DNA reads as TGTGCCAGCAGCTTATGGGCGCGGAGCACCGGGGAGCTGTTTTTT.

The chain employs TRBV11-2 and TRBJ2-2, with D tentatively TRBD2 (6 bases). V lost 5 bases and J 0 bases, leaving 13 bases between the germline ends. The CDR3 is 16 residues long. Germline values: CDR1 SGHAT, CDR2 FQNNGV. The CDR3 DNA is TGTGCCAGCAGCGTAACCGGGACTTCGAACACCGGGGAGCTGTTTTTT. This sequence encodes CASSVTGTSNTGELFF.

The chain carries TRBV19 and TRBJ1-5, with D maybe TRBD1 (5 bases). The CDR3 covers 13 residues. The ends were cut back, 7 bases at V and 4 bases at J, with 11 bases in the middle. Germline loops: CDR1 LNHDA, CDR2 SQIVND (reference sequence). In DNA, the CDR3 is TGTGCCAGTACCAGGGTAGGTAATCAGCCCCAGCATTTT. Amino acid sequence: CASTRVGNQPQHF. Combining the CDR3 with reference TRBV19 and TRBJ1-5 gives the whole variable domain DGGITQSPKYLFRKEGQNVTLSCEQNLNHDAMYWYRQDPGQGLRLIYYSQIVNDFQKGDIAEGYSVSREKKESFPLTVTSAQKNPTAFYLCASTRVGNQPQHFGDGTRLSIL.

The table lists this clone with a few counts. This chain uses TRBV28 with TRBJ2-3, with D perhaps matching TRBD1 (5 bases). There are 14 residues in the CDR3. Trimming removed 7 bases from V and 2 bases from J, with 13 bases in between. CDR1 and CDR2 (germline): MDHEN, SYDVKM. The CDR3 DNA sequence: TGTGCCAGCACCTGGGGCGGAGCCACAGATACGCAGTATTTT. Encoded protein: CASTWGGATDTQYF.

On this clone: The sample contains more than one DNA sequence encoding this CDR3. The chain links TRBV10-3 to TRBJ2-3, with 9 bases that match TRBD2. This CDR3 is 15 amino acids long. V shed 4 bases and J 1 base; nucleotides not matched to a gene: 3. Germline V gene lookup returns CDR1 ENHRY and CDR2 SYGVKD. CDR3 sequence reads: CAISGASGGTDTQYF. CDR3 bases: TGTGCCATCAGTGGAGCTAGCGGGGGCACAGATACGCAGTATTTT.

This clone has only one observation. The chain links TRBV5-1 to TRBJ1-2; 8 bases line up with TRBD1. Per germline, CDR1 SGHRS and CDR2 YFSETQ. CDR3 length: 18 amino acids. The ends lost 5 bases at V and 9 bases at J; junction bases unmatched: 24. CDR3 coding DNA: TGCGCCAGCAGGCGGGGGGCTGACAGGGGCTCGAGTAAGTCGAGCTACACCTTC. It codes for CASRRGADRGSSKSSYTF.

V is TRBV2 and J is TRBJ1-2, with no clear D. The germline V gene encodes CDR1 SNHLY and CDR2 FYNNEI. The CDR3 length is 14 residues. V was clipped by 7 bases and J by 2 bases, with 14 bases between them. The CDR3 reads CASTQVVSNYGYTF. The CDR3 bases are TGTGCCAGCACCCAGGTGGTGTCAAACTATGGCTACACCTTC.

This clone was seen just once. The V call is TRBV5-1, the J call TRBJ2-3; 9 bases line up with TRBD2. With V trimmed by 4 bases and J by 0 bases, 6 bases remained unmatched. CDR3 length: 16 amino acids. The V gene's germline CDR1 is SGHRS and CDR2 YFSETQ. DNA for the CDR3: TGCGCCAGCAGCCCTCTAGCGGGGTCTAGCACAGATACGCAGTATTTT. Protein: CASSPLAGSSTDTQYF.

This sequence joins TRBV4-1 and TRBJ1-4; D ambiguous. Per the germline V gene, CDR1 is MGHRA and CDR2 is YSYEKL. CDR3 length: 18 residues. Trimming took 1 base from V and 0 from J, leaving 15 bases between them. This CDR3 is CASSQGPPRGATNEKLFF. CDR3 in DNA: TGCGCCAGCAGCCAAGGACCACCCCGGGGAGCAACTAATGAAAAACTGTTTTTT.

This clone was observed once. This CDR3 reads CASSKDRGVEQYF. The CDR3 DNA reads as TGTGCCAGCAGTAAGGACAGGGGAGTGGAGCAGTACTTC. The chain is built from TRBV2 and TRBJ2-5, with 9 bases that match TRBD1. The V segment lost 5 bases and the J segment 11 bases; nucleotides outside the gene matches: 9. Per the germline V gene, CDR1 is SNHLY and CDR2 is FYNNEI. The CDR3 sequence is 13 residues long.